Below are 23 T cell receptor beta chains sequenced from a single sample in a study of Graves' ophthalmopathy and Graves' hyperthyroidism. RNA served as the template for amplifying TCR beta CDR3 regions. HTBI-primed first-round RT-PCR preceded second-round multiplex PCR. TCRdb reanalysed the multiplex PCR reads using MiXCR and keeps one entry per CDR3 protein. The data show almost 750,000 distinct CDR3 sequences, roughly 41% seen once. The sequencing sample was made of peripheral blood. The receptors shown here come from an adult man with Graves' ophthalmopathy.

In this sample, this clonotype turned up once. Germline and junction disagree at one end, which may indicate a read error. The chain has TRBV10-3 and TRBJ1-1; TRBD1 matches 7 bases. The CDR3 length is 17 residues. The V gene's germline CDR1 is ENHRY and CDR2 SYGVKD. The CDR3 DNA sequence: TGTGCCAGCAGTTCTGGGAGTCAGGGGGGGATCAACACTGAAGCTTTCTTT. It yields the protein CASSSGSQGGINTEAFF.

The genes are TRBV5-1 and TRBJ1-2, with 8 bases that match TRBD1. CDR1 is SGHRS, CDR2 YFSETQ, per germline. The junction had 4 bases not matched to a gene; V was cut back by 5 bases and J by 4 bases. The length of the CDR3 is 13 residues. CDR3 protein: CASRDGTGYGYTF. The CDR3 DNA reads TGCGCCAGCAGGGATGGGACAGGCTATGGCTACACCTTC. Looking up the rest from reference TRBV5-1 and TRBJ1-2 gives the full variable domain: KAGVTQTPRYLIKTRGQQVTLSCSPISGHRSVSWYQQTPGQGLQFLFEYFSETQRNKGNFPGRFSGRQFSNSRSEMNVSTLELGDSALYLCASRDGTGYGYTFGSGTRLTVV.

This clonotype was picked up a small number of times. The chain links TRBV7-8 to TRBJ2-7, with 9 bases fitting TRBD2. The CDR3 has 15 residues. Trimming cost V 2 bases and J 4 bases; bases outside gene matches: 6. Germline CDR1 SGHVS, CDR2 FQNEAQ. The DNA of the CDR3 is TGTGCCAGCAGCTTACCGGGCGGGAGGGCTTACGAGCAGTACTTC. Residues: CASSLPGGRAYEQYF.

This clonotype was found a few times. V usage is TRBV5-1 and J usage is TRBJ2-6; perhaps TRBD2 as D (6 bases). This CDR3 spans 16 amino acids. The V end was cut by 4 bases, the J end by 0 bases, with 11 bases between. Per the germline V gene, CDR1 is SGHRS and CDR2 is YFSETQ. CDR3 sequence reads: CASSAHGSSGANVLTF. The CDR3 nucleotides read TGCGCCAGCAGCGCCCACGGGAGCTCTGGGGCCAACGTCCTGACTTTC.

This clonotype was seen at least ten times. The rearrangement joins TRBV10-1 to TRBJ2-7; perhaps TRBD2 as D (6 bases). Germline values: CDR1 WNHNN, CDR2 SYGVQD (reference sequence). V shed 1 base and J shed 6 bases, with 7 bases lying between them. The CDR3 runs 12 residues. In DNA form, the CDR3 reads TGCGCCAGCAGTGAGTTGGGAGGCGAGCAGTACTTC. It encodes CASSELGGEQYF.

Note on this clonotype: This may stem from a read error, because a much larger clone lies one nucleotide away. The CDR3 does not close with the conserved phenylalanine or tryptophan, likely indicating a read error. The chain links TRBV2 to TRBJ1-4; 7 bases map to TRBD1. The CDR3 contains 13 residues. Germline values: CDR1 SNHLY, CDR2 FYNNEI. After removal of 6 bases from V and 9 bases from J, the junction contained 7 bases not matched to a gene. CDR3 sequence reads: CASSLDRAQKLFI. DNA of the CDR3: TGTGCCAGCAGCTTAGACAGGGCGCAAAAACTGTTTATT.

This chain connects TRBV24-1 to TRBJ1-5, with 7 bases lining up with TRBD1. The CDR3 runs to 17 residues. Looked up from germline, CDR1 is KGHDR and CDR2 is SFDVKD. V lost 4 bases and J lost 5; bases outside the gene matches: 13. The CDR3 here is CATSDPGTETIDQPQHF. The CDR3 DNA reads TGTGCCACCAGTGACCCAGGGACAGAGACGATAGATCAGCCCCAGCATTTT.

The table lists this clonotype with a few counts. This may be a read error, as it is one base from a much larger clone. The rearrangement links TRBV20-1 to TRBJ2-7, with 9 nucleotides matching TRBD1. The CDR3 is 13 amino acids. Germline CDR1 reads DFQATT; CDR2 reads SNEGSKA (reference sequence). The J segment lost 2 bases and the V segment lost 6 bases, leaving 5 bases of the junction unmatched. The CDR3, as DNA: TGCAGTGCGCCAGACAGGGGGACCTACGAGCAGTACTTC. It is translated as CSAPDRGTYEQYF.

V and J are TRBV7-8 and TRBJ2-3; D call uncertain. Germline CDR1 SGHVS, CDR2 FQNEAQ. The CDR3 is made up of 13 amino acids. Trimming removed 1 base at V and 3 bases at J, with 5 bases between. The CDR3 DNA sequence: TGTGCCAGCAGCTTAGGGGTTACAGATACGCAGTATTTT. It is translated as CASSLGVTDTQYF. Variable domain in full (rest from reference TRBV7-8 and TRBJ2-3): GAGVSQSPRYKVAKRGQDVALRCDPISGHVSLFWYQQALGQGPEFLTYFQNEAQLDKSGLPSDRFFAERPEGSVSTLKIQRTQQEDSAVYLCASSLGVTDTQYFGPGTRLTVL.

The J gene is TRBJ2-7, the V gene TRBV7-9; possible D gene TRBD2, 5 bases. The CDR3 contains 14 residues. Trimming took 4 bases from V and 3 from J, leaving 13 bases between them. Germline CDR1 SEHNR, CDR2 FQNEAQ (reference sequence). The CDR3 spells CASSYDAGDYEQYF. CDR3 DNA sequence: TGTGCCAGCAGCTATGATGCCGGGGACTACGAGCAGTACTTC.

The V gene is TRBV9, the J gene TRBJ2-2; 7 nucleotides agree with TRBD2. V lost 3 bases to trimming and J lost 6 bases; unmatched junction nucleotides: 5. Per germline, CDR1 SGDLS and CDR2 YYNGEE. The CDR3 totals 14 residues. DNA of the CDR3: TGTGCCAGCAGCGCCCGGACTAGTGCCGGGGAGCTGTTTTTT. Protein sequence: CASSARTSAGELFF.

The chain uses TRBV20-1 and TRBJ2-5; D possibly corresponds to TRBD1 (5 bases). Germline V gene data show CDR1 as DFQATT and CDR2 as SNEGSKA (reference sequence). The CDR3 extends over 14 amino acids. Trimming removed 3 bases at V and 1 base at J, with 12 bases between. Here the CDR3 DNA reads TGCAGTGCTAGTTTTGGGGCGATCCAAGAGACCCAGTACTTC. Protein product: CSASFGAIQETQYF.

There are a few counts of this clonotype. The rearrangement links TRBV7-9 to TRBJ2-2, with D perhaps being TRBD1 or TRBD2 (7 bases each). CDR3 length: 16 residues. V dropped 2 bases and J dropped 5 bases, with 15 bases sitting between them. CDR1 and CDR2 from the germline V gene are SEHNR and FQNEAQ (reference sequence). Written as DNA, the CDR3 is TGTGCCAGCAGCTTATCTTGGCAGGGGGGGACCGGGGAGCTGTTTTTT. It encodes CASSLSWQGGTGELFF.

This clonotype occurred a few times. The V and J genes are TRBV5-8 and TRBJ1-3, with unresolved D. The CDR3 extends over 15 amino acids. Deletions cut 2 bases from V and 4 bases from J, with 13 bases between. Germline loops: CDR1 SGHTS, CDR2 YDEGEE. The CDR3 loop is CASSFVPGDGNTIYF. The CDR3 nucleotides are TGTGCCAGCAGCTTTGTTCCGGGTGACGGAAACACCATATATTTT.

This clonotype was seen many times. This rearrangement joins TRBV19 to TRBJ1-5; D is uncertain. This CDR3 is 15 amino acids long. Germline loops: CDR1 LNHDA, CDR2 SQIVND (reference sequence). The germline V and J ends were trimmed by 5 bases and 4 bases, with 15 bases remaining between them. CDR3 nucleotides: TGTGCCAGTAGTCCCGCCGGGGTCTGGAATCAGCCCCAGCATTTT. This codes for CASSPAGVWNQPQHF.

A remark on this clonotype: The junction departs from germline at one end; a sequencing error may be responsible. The V and J genes are TRBV27 and TRBJ1-2; weak D call: TRBD1 (6 bases). Germline V lookup: CDR1 MNHEY, CDR2 SMNVEV (reference sequence). The CDR3 sequence is 13 residues long. The CDR3 reads CGSRPDRNFGYTF. The CDR3 DNA sequence: TGTGGCAGCAGACCCGACAGGAACTTCGGCTACACCTTC.

This chain connects TRBV29-1 to TRBJ1-2, with 7 nucleotides matching TRBD1. V trimming: 6 bases; J trimming: 2 bases; junction bases outside the gene matches: 6. The CDR3 sequence is 13 residues long. Per the germline V gene, CDR1 is SQVTM and CDR2 is ANQGSEA. The CDR3 loop reads CSVGQDLNYGYTF. CDR3 coding DNA: TGCAGCGTCGGACAGGACCTAAACTATGGCTACACCTTC.

This clonotype was seen many times. The J gene is TRBJ2-7, the V gene TRBV7-9, with D uncertain. Germline V CDR1 and CDR2: SEHNR, FQNEAQ (reference sequence). The CDR3 sequence is 16 residues long. Trimming left V 2 bases short and J 3 bases short, with 17 bases between. CDR3 sequence (DNA): TGTGCCAGCAGCTTAACATGGGATCCAGTCGGCTACGAGCAGTACTTC. This sequence encodes CASSLTWDPVGYEQYF.

This clonotype was observed at least ten times. The rearrangement links TRBV12-3 or TRBV12-4 to TRBJ1-5, with TRBD1 identical over 9 bases. With V trimmed by 4 bases and J by 7 bases, 5 bases remained unmatched. The CDR3 is 14 amino acids. The chain's CDR3 is CASSSGTGRQPQHF. CDR3 sequence (DNA): TGTGCCAGCAGTTCCGGGACAGGGAGGCAGCCCCAGCATTTT.

Ten or more counts support this clonotype. The V call is TRBV20-1, the J call TRBJ1-2; the match to TRBD1 covers 9 bases. The CDR3 length is 16 residues. Per the germline V gene, CDR1 is DFQATT and CDR2 is SNEGSKA (reference sequence). After removal of 6 bases from V and 3 bases from J, the junction contained 14 bases not matched to a gene. CDR3 amino acids: CSATVPGQGVDYGYTF. CDR3 sequence (DNA): TGCAGTGCAACCGTACCGGGACAGGGTGTAGACTATGGCTACACCTTC.

The V and J genes are TRBV20-1 and TRBJ2-5; possible D gene TRBD2, 6 bases. V lost 3 bases to trimming and J lost 5 bases, with 16 bases between them. The CDR3 length is 14 residues. Germline-derived CDR1 and CDR2 are DFQATT and SNEGSKA (reference sequence). The DNA of the CDR3 is TGCAGTGCTAGGGACCCGCTGGGGAGGGAGACCCAGTACTTC. This encodes CSARDPLGRETQYF.

This clonotype has a handful of counts. The chain recombines TRBV25-1 with TRBJ1-2, with a weak D call TRBD1 (5 bases). The CDR3 is made up of 14 amino acids. Trimming took 5 bases from V and 1 from J, leaving 11 bases between them. Germline values: CDR1 MGHDK, CDR2 SYGVNS. In DNA form, the CDR3 reads TGTGCCAGCAGTTTAGGGGCACTTAACTATGGCTACACCTTC. Amino acid sequence: CASSLGALNYGYTF.

The chain couples TRBV29-1 to TRBJ1-2; D remains unclear. This CDR3 has 8 residues. The V end lost 8 bases, the J end lost 5 bases, and 3 bases lay between the germline ends. CDR1 and CDR2 (germline): SQVTM, ANQGSEA. CDR3 in amino acids: CSLYGYTF. DNA for the CDR3: TGCAGCTTGTATGGCTACACCTTC.